The 32 T cell receptor beta chains presented below share a single source sample, sequenced in a study of T cell changes during pregnancy in multiple sclerosis. TCRdb's table, derived via immunoSEQ multiplex PCR, lists solely in-frame clones and lacks some. The sample lists approximately 46,000 clones, 75% to 90% occurring once. Sample: CD8+ T cells from peripheral blood mononuclear cells, taken in the second trimester of pregnancy. These receptors were taken from a female donor with multiple sclerosis, enrolled in a pregnancy study.

In nucleotides, the CDR3 is TGTGCCAGCAGCCGACAGGGCAATGAGCAGTTCTTC. Encoded protein: CASSRQGNEQFF. The V and J genes are TRBV6-5 and TRBJ2-1; 7 bases align to TRBD1. In germline, CDR1 is MNHEY, CDR2 SVGAGI. V was clipped by 6 bases and J by 6 bases; unmatched bases: 2. CDR3 length: 12 amino acids.

Worth noting for this clone: Other nucleotide sequences in the sample specify the same CDR3. The V gene is TRBV6-5, the J gene TRBJ1-1, with 7 positions matching TRBD1. V lost 6 bases, J lost 4 bases, and 5 bases stayed unmatched. Germline V gives CDR1 MNHEY, CDR2 SVGAGI. This CDR3 comprises 13 residues. The CDR3 here is CASSPGGGTEAFF. CDR3 sequence (DNA): TGTGCCAGCAGCCCAGGGGGAGGCACTGAAGCTTTCTTT.

The chain carries TRBV9 and TRBJ1-1; D unresolved. Deletions cut 0 bases from V and 6 bases from J, with 15 bases between. The CDR3 totals 15 residues. Germline V gene sequence: CDR1 SGDLS, CDR2 YYNGEE. In DNA, the CDR3 is TGTGCCAGCAGCGTAGCGATGGAGATGTCCGCTGAAGCTTTCTTT. Protein: CASSVAMEMSAEAFF. The complete variable domain, with remaining parts taken from reference TRBV9 and TRBJ1-1, reads DSGVTQTPKHLITATGQRVTLRCSPRSGDLSVYWYQQSLDQGLQFLIQYYNGEERAKGNILERFSAQQFPDLHSELNLSSLELGDSALYFCASSVAMEMSAEAFFGQGTRLTVV.

The chain combines TRBV2 with TRBJ1-1, with D perhaps matching TRBD1 (5 bases). The CDR3 is made up of 15 amino acids. Per the germline V gene, CDR1 is SNHLY and CDR2 is FYNNEI. Trimming left V 6 bases short and J 2 bases short, with 16 bases between. CDR3: CASRVLQTDNTEAFF. The CDR3, as DNA: TGTGCCAGCAGAGTACTTCAGACAGATAACACTGAAGCTTTCTTT.

The chain's CDR3 is CASSVGSGEGNQPQHF. For the CDR3, the DNA is TGTGCCAGCAGCGTAGGGTCGGGGGAGGGCAATCAGCCCCAGCATTTT. The chain employs TRBV9 and TRBJ1-5; the D gene is possibly TRBD1 (5 bases). The CDR3 runs 16 residues. V lost 0 bases, J lost 2 bases, and 12 bases lay in between. The germline CDR1 and CDR2 sequences are SGDLS and YYNGEE.

The genes are TRBV28 and TRBJ2-3; 10 bases agree with TRBD1. The V gene end was trimmed by 6 bases and the J gene end by 6 bases; junction bases not matched to a gene: 9. The germline CDR1 and CDR2 sequences are MDHEN and SYDVKM. The CDR3 is made up of 15 amino acids. CDR3: CASRPAGQGHDTQYF. Written as DNA, the CDR3 is TGTGCCAGCAGGCCTGCGGGACAGGGGCACGATACGCAGTATTTT. Drawing the rest from reference TRBV28 and TRBJ2-3, the complete variable domain is DVKVTQSSRYLVKRTGEKVFLECVQDMDHENMFWYRQDPGLGLRLIYFSYDVKMKEKGDIPEGYSVSREKKERFSLILESASTNQTSMYLCASRPAGQGHDTQYFGPGTRLTVL.

The chain recombines TRBV9 with TRBJ2-5; TRBD2 is a possible D gene (7 bases). Germline V lookup: CDR1 SGDLS, CDR2 YYNGEE. The CDR3 runs 16 residues. V lost 0 bases and J lost 5, with 17 bases in between. CDR3 in DNA: TGTGCCAGCAGCGTAGGGGGGGGCGGGCTGGGGGAGACCCAGTACTTC. Amino acid sequence: CASSVGGGGLGETQYF.

This clone was seen only once. The V and J genes are TRBV9 and TRBJ1-1; 7 nucleotides match TRBD1. V was clipped by 4 bases and J by 2 bases; unmatched bases: 8. The CDR3 is made up of 15 amino acids. Germline CDR1 reads SGDLS; CDR2 reads YYNGEE. The CDR3 DNA follows: TGTGCCAGCAGCCCACGGACAGGTCGTAACACTGAAGCTTTCTTT. Translation: CASSPRTGRNTEAFF.

This clone was picked up one time. J is TRBJ1-3 and V is TRBV5-1, with no clear D. V was clipped by 0 bases and J by 4 bases, with 11 bases between them. Germline V gene sequence: CDR1 SGHRS, CDR2 YFSETQ. This CDR3 contains 15 residues. CDR3: CASSLGRVGGNTIYF. The CDR3 bases are TGCGCCAGCAGCTTGGGACGGGTTGGAGGAAACACCATATATTTT.

This sequence joins TRBV6-1 and TRBJ2-7, with TRBD1 as a possible D gene (6 bases). The CDR3 spans 12 residues. The germline V gene encodes CDR1 MNHNS and CDR2 SASEGT. The germline V and J ends were trimmed by 6 bases and 4 bases, with 10 bases remaining between them. The CDR3 is CASRDSRYEQYF. CDR3 DNA sequence: TGTGCCAGCAGGGACAGCCGTTACGAGCAGTACTTC.

This clone was recorded only once. V gene TRBV19 combines with J gene TRBJ2-7; D unresolved. V lost 2 bases and J 2 bases, leaving 13 bases between the germline ends. CDR3 size: 15 residues. From germline, CDR1 is LNHDA and CDR2 SQIVND (reference sequence). The CDR3 here is CASSIYAAVAYEQYF. The CDR3 region has the DNA TGTGCCAGTAGTATATACGCGGCAGTGGCCTACGAGCAGTACTTC.

The V call is TRBV7-7, the J call TRBJ2-1, with a tentative D call TRBD2 (5 bases). This CDR3 is built from 15 residues. The V gene's germline CDR1 is SSHAT and CDR2 FNYEAQ (reference sequence). Trimming pared 5 bases from V and 5 bases from J, leaving 16 bases between. CDR3 sequence: CASSINDYSDNEQFF. CDR3 coding DNA: TGTGCCAGCAGCATCAATGACTATTCGGACAATGAGCAGTTCTTC.

The chain has TRBV27 and TRBJ1-1; 7 bases line up with TRBD1. V dropped 5 bases and J dropped 3; count of bases not matched to a gene: 12. The germline CDR1 and CDR2 sequences are MNHEY and SMNVEV (reference sequence). The CDR3 totals 16 residues. Here the CDR3 DNA reads TGTGCCAGCAGTCCCCTCATGCGACAGGGCCACACTGAAGCTTTCTTT. Encoded protein: CASSPLMRQGHTEAFF.

A remark on this clone: Within the sample, other DNA sequences also encode this same CDR3. This chain uses TRBV6-4 with TRBJ2-3; 9 bases fit TRBD1. V dropped 4 bases and J dropped 1; count of bases not matched to a gene: 0. Germline V gene lookup returns CDR1 MRHNA and CDR2 SNTAGT. This CDR3 is 14 amino acids long. The CDR3 bases are TGTGCCAGCAGTGGGACAGGGGGCACAGATACGCAGTATTTT. Translating it yields CASSGTGGTDTQYF.

This CDR3 reads CASSPYLIPKSYNEQFF. The CDR3 DNA reads as TGTGCCAGCAGTCCCTACCTGATCCCCAAATCTTACAATGAGCAGTTCTTC. The chain uses TRBV27 and TRBJ2-1; D is uncertain. CDR3 length equals 17 residues. Germline loops: CDR1 MNHEY, CDR2 SMNVEV (reference sequence). V lost 5 bases and J lost 4, with 21 bases in between.

The chain uses TRBV11-2 and TRBJ2-1; D is undetermined. Trimming stripped 5 bases from V and 10 bases from J, with 18 bases between. Germline V gene sequence: CDR1 SGHAT, CDR2 FQNNGV. CDR3 length equals 14 residues. The CDR3 DNA sequence: TGTGCCAGCAGCCCTCCTCCAGTCCTCGGGGAGCAGTTCTTC. The encoded protein is CASSPPPVLGEQFF.

The chain uses TRBV15 and TRBJ2-7; no definite D call. V was pared by 0 bases and J by 1 base, with 10 bases between. This CDR3 comprises 15 residues. The germline CDR1 and CDR2 sequences are LNHNV and YYDKDF (reference sequence). CDR3 DNA sequence: TGTGCCACCAGCAGAGACAGTCTAGAGTCCTACGAGCAGTACTTC. Translating gives CATSRDSLESYEQYF.

This sequence joins TRBV19 and TRBJ1-3; D is possibly TRBD1 (5 bases). V shed 9 bases and J shed 0 bases, with 12 bases lying between them. The CDR3 covers 14 residues. CDR1 LNHDA and CDR2 SQIVND come from the germline V gene (reference sequence). This CDR3 is CASGGGSSGNTIYF. The CDR3 DNA reads TGTGCCAGCGGGGGAGGGAGCTCTGGAAACACCATATATTTT.

The chain recombines TRBV27 with TRBJ2-3; D unclear. The germline gives CDR1 MNHEY, CDR2 SMNVEV (reference sequence). Trimming shortened V by 5 bases and J by 2 bases, and 17 bases separated the two germline ends. This CDR3 region has 16 residues. As DNA, the CDR3 is TGTGCCAGCAGTCAGTTTGGCGGAATCTACACAGATACGCAGTATTTT. This gives the protein CASSQFGGIYTDTQYF.

This CDR3 reads CASSLVIAGGPGTDTQYF. As DNA, the CDR3 is TGTGCCAGCAGCTTAGTGATAGCGGGGGGGCCCGGCACAGATACGCAGTATTTT. V gene TRBV7-9 combines with J gene TRBJ2-3, with TRBD2 identical over 11 bases. The CDR3 has 18 residues. V lost 1 base to trimming and J lost 1 base; unmatched junction nucleotides: 7. CDR1 is SEHNR and CDR2 is FQNEAQ in the germline V gene (reference sequence).

The rearrangement links TRBV19 to TRBJ1-3; no definite D call. Germline values: CDR1 LNHDA, CDR2 SQIVND (reference sequence). The CDR3 contains 15 residues. Deletions cut 0 bases from V and 0 bases from J, with 6 bases between. The CDR3 DNA is TGTGCCAGTAGTATAGACGGGGACTCTGGAAACACCATATATTTT. Translated: CASSIDGDSGNTIYF.

The chain has TRBV9 and TRBJ2-7; D is perhaps TRBD1 (6 bases). The CDR3 spans 14 residues. V was clipped by 2 bases and J by 0 bases, with 9 bases between them. Germline CDR1 is SGDLS and CDR2 is YYNGEE. CDR3 coding DNA: TGTGCCAGCAGCGTCCAGGGGAGCTCCTACGAGCAGTACTTC. This gives the protein CASSVQGSSYEQYF.

V gene TRBV5-1 combines with J gene TRBJ2-7; 11 bases align to TRBD2. V dropped 0 bases and J dropped 3; count of bases not matched to a gene: 5. The CDR3 has 16 residues. Germline loops: CDR1 SGHRS, CDR2 YFSETQ. CDR3 amino acids: CASSLANLAGGYEQYF. The CDR3 DNA sequence: TGCGCCAGCAGCTTGGCCAATCTAGCGGGGGGCTACGAGCAGTACTTC.

This chain connects TRBV9 to TRBJ2-3, with 13 bases that match TRBD2. The V gene's germline CDR1 is SGDLS and CDR2 YYNGEE. The V gene end was trimmed by 1 base and the J gene end by 1 base; junction bases not matched to a gene: 3. The CDR3 has 17 amino acids. In DNA, the CDR3 is TGTGCCAGCAGCGTAACTAGCGGGGGGGCTGGCACAGATACGCAGTATTTT. Translation: CASSVTSGGAGTDTQYF.

J is TRBJ1-2 and V is TRBV19; D is unclear. The CDR3 sequence is 14 residues long. Germline CDR1 and CDR2: LNHDA and SQIVND (reference sequence). Trimming removed 6 bases from V and 9 bases from J, with 20 bases in between. CDR3 in DNA: TGTGCCAGTAGCGACTTCGGTGAATACCCCAGCTACACCTTC. Translated: CASSDFGEYPSYTF.

The chain is built from TRBV4-1 and TRBJ1-5, with 7 bases matching TRBD1. CDR3 size: 16 residues. Per germline, CDR1 MGHRA and CDR2 YSYEKL. V trimming: 0 bases; J trimming: 0 bases; junction bases outside the gene matches: 2. The CDR3 DNA follows: TGCGCCAGCAGCCAAGATCGACAGGGTAGCAATCAGCCCCAGCATTTT. Protein sequence: CASSQDRQGSNQPQHF.

The V gene is TRBV4-1, the J gene TRBJ1-5; 8 nucleotides match TRBD1. The ends lost 0 bases at V and 6 bases at J; junction bases unmatched: 7. Per the germline V gene, CDR1 is MGHRA and CDR2 is YSYEKL. The CDR3 has 16 residues. This CDR3 is CASSQDDRGGIQPQHF. The CDR3 nucleotides are TGCGCCAGCAGCCAAGACGACAGGGGTGGGATTCAGCCCCAGCATTTT.

This rearrangement joins TRBV4-1 to TRBJ2-5; D may be TRBD1 (5 bases). Gene TRBJ2-7 matches the end of the DNA better, so the J call may be wrong. The CDR3 has 14 residues. Germline-derived CDR1 and CDR2 are MGHRA and YSYEKL. In nucleotides, the CDR3 is TGCGCCAGCAGCCAAGTAGGGGCCCCCGACGAGCAGTACTTC. As protein: CASSQVGAPDEQYF.

This CDR3 reads CASSSPRQGGADTQYF. DNA for the CDR3: TGTGCCAGCAGTTCCCCCAGACAGGGTGGTGCAGATACGCAGTATTTT. The V call is TRBV2, the J call TRBJ2-3, with 7 positions matching TRBD1. Unmatched junction bases numbered 12, after V lost 5 bases and J lost 4 bases. The CDR3 runs 16 residues. Looked up from germline, CDR1 is SNHLY and CDR2 is FYNNEI.

V and J are TRBV27 and TRBJ2-7; D perhaps matches TRBD1 (6 bases). Germline V gene lookup returns CDR1 MNHEY and CDR2 SMNVEV (reference sequence). The V and J ends lost 8 bases and 2 bases respectively, with 19 bases between them. CDR3 length: 15 amino acids. The CDR3 nucleotides are TGTGCCAGCCGCCTTACCCCGGGACAAACCTACGAGCAGTACTTC. Protein sequence: CASRLTPGQTYEQYF.

CDR3 nucleotides: TGTGCCAGCAGCCATTTAGCGGGAGAGTCCTACAATGAGCAGTTCTTC. It translates to CASSHLAGESYNEQFF. This chain connects TRBV7-9 to TRBJ2-1, with TRBD2 identical over 9 bases. The junction had 6 bases not matched to a gene; V was cut back by 5 bases and J by 1 base. The germline V gene encodes CDR1 SEHNR and CDR2 FQNEAQ (reference sequence). The CDR3 runs to 16 residues.

This chain uses TRBV6-6 with TRBJ1-2; D is undetermined. V was clipped by 4 bases and J by 0 bases, with 9 bases between them. In germline, CDR1 is MNHNY, CDR2 SVGAGI (reference sequence). The CDR3 sequence is 14 residues long. The CDR3 loop reads CASSSIAANYGYTF. CDR3 coding DNA: TGTGCCAGCAGTTCTATAGCAGCTAACTATGGCTACACCTTC.